This record covers a single T cell receptor beta chain. Its antigen specificity is not known. It has no much larger one-base neighbor in the sample; base qualities were not kept. TCRbeta CDR3 regions were amplified from genomic DNA by means of the immunoSEQ Assay, a bias-controlled multiplex PCR. Per the source publication's procedure: The number of nucleated cells in each sample was estimated from the amplification of reference gene primers within the assay. To quantify the absolute abundance of each unique TCRbeta CDR3 rearrangement, sequence reads were collapsed and filtered. For each sample, productive Simpson clonality was calculated by taking the square root of Simpson's diversity index across productive rearrangements. As stored in TCRdb, this immuneACCESS dataset retains in-frame rearrangements with V and J assigned. A fraction of the clones does not appear; measured against another copy, unresolved V genes explain less than half of the discrepancy, and the remainder lacks a known reason. That table furnishes V, J and clone size, whereas the DNA furnished D and trimming. The sample table contains about 270,000 clones; only one count was recorded for roughly four fifths of them. The ten most abundant clones make up 7.5% to 10% of the sample.

The data were obtained in a study of blood T cell repertoires in COVID-19 (dated by TCRdb to 2019 to 2021). Concerning the study at large: Samples from collaborators originated in the United States, Italy and Spain and spanned both the acute and convalescent phases of COVID-19. The material from the prospective study consisted of cDNA or gDNA derived from T cells, B-cell-depleted T cells, or PBMCs. Subjects who had been exposed to COVID-19, were actively infected with it, or had recovered from it provided the deeply sampled blood TCRbeta repertoires that made up the dataset. A freely available public database, intended as a resource for researchers studying the immune response to SARS-CoV-2, is where the repertoires were released. Samples were obtained from the ongoing ImmuneRACE study (first 160 participants) and from 1,254 subjects provided by 6 global collaborators. The sample metadata nearly always contained a de-identified subject ID, COVID-19 status, age in years and sex. Where available, HLA class I and class II types were obtained from metadata supplied by the sample provider rather than from assay-based typing.

Another Seattle source contributed samples from volunteer blood donors who had recovered from COVID-19. Collaborating institutions collected whole blood in K2EDTA tubes following their own protocols. Collaborator samples were shipped for TCRbeta analysis as frozen whole blood, isolated PBMCs, or DNA extracted from either sample type. Taken from the germline V gene, the CDR1 and CDR2 loops are SGHDT and YYEEEE. The V and J ends are trimmed by 0 bases and 1 base, leaving 8 bases between them. CDR3 length: 15 amino acids, cysteine to phenylalanine. The DNA shown is the 45-base CDR3, in frame from base 1. The full study reports these points: The amount of clinical and demographic metadata varied by source and participant and was provided uncurated.

The chain is made from TRBV5-6 and TRBJ2-1; TRBD1 is perhaps the D gene, given 5 matching bases. The source material was peripheral blood. This clonotype originated in a woman in her forties or fifties who had recovered from COVID-19. At the DNA level, the sequence is TGTGCCAGCAGCTTGGCAGGGCTTTCCTACAATGAGCAGTTCTTC. This codes for CASSLAGLSYNEQFF.